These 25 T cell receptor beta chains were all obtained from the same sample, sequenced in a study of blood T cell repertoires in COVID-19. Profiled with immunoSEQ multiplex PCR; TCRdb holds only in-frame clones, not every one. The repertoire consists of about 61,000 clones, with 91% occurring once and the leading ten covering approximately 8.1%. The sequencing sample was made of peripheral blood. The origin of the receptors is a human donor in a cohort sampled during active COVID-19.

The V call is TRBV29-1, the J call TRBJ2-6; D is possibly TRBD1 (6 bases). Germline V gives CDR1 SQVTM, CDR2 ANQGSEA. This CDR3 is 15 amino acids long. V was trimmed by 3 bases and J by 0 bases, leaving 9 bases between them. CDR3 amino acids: CSVDRGSSGANVLTF. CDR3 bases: TGCAGCGTTGACAGGGGAAGCTCTGGGGCCAACGTCCTGACTTTC.

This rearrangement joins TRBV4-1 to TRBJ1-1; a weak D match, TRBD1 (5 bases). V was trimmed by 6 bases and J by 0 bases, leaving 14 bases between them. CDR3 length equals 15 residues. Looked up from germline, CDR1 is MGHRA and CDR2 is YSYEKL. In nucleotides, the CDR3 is TGCGCCAGCAGAGACGGGGGGTTGATGAACACTGAAGCTTTCTTT. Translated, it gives CASRDGGLMNTEAFF.

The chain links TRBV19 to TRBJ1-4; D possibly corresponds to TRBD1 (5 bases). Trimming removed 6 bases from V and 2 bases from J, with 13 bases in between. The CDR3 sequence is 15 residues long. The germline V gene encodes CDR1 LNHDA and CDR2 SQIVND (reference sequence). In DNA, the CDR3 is TGTGCCAGTAGGAAGGGGAAGGTGACTAATGAAAAACTGTTTTTT. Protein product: CASRKGKVTNEKLFF.

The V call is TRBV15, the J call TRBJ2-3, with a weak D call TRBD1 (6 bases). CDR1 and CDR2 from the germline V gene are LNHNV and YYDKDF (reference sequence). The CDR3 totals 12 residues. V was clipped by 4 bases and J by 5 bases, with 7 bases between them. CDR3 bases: TGTGCCACCAGCAAGGGGGTAGATACGCAGTATTTT. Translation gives CATSKGVDTQYF.

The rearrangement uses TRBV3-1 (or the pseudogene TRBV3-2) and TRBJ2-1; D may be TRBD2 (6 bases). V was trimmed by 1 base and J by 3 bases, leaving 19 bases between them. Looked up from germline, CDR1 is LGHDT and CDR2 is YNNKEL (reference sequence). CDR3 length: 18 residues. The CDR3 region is CASSQAGLRDLYYNEQFF. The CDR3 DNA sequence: TGTGCCAGCAGCCAAGCGGGACTCCGGGACTTGTACTACAATGAGCAGTTCTTC.

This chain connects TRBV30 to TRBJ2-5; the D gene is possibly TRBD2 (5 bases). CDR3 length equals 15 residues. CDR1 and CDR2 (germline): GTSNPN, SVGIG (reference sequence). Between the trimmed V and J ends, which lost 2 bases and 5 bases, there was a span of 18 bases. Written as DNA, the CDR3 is TGTGCCTGGAGTACCTTGGGTCTAGCCGGGGAGACCCAGTACTTC. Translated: CAWSTLGLAGETQYF.

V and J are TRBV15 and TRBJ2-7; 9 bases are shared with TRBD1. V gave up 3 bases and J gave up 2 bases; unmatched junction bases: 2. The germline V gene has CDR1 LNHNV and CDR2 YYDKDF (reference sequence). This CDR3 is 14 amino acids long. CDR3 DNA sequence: TGTGCCACCAGCAGCCGACAGGGGGCCTACGAGCAGTACTTC. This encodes CATSSRQGAYEQYF.

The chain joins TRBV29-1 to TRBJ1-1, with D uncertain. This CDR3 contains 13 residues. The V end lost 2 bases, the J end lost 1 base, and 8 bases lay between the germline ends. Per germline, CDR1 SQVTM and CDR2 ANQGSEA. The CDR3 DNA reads TGCAGCGTTGAAAGGGAGGGGAACACTGAAGCTTTCTTT. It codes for CSVEREGNTEAFF.

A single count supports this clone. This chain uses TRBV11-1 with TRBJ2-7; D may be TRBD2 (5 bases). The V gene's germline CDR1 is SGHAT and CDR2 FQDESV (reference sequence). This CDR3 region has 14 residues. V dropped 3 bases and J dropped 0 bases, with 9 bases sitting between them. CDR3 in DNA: TGTGCCAGCAGCTTGGACTCGAGCTCCTACGAGCAGTACTTC. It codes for CASSLDSSSYEQYF.

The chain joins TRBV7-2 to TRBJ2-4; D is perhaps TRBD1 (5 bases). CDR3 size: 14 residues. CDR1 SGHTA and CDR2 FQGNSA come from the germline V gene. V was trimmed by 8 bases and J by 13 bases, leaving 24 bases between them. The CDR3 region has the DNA TGTGCCAGCGGGGCCGGCACAGCTCGTACCCCGCAGTACTTC. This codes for CASGAGTARTPQYF.

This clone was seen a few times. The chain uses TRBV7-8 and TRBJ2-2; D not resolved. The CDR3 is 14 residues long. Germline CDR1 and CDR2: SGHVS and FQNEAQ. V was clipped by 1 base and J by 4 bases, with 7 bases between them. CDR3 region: CASSLVGATGELFF. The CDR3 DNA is TGTGCCAGCAGCTTAGTCGGAGCCACCGGGGAGCTGTTTTTT.

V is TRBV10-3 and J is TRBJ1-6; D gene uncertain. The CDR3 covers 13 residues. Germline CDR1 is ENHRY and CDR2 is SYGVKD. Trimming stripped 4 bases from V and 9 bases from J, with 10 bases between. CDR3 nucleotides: TGTGCCATCAGTGGACAAGGCACTTCACCCCTCCACTTT. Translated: CAISGQGTSPLHF.

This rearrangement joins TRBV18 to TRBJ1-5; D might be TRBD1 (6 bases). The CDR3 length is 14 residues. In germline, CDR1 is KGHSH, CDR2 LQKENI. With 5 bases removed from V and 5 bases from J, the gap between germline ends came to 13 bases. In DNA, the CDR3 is TGTGCCAGCTCAGCCAGGGGTAGAGATCAGCCCCAGCATTTT. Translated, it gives CASSARGRDQPQHF.

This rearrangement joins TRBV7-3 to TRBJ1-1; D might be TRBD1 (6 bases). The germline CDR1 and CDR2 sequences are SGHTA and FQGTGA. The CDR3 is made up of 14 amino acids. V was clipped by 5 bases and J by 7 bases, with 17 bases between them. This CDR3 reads CASSPQPGGLEAFF. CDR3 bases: TGTGCCAGCAGCCCCCAGCCGGGGGGCCTTGAAGCTTTCTTT.

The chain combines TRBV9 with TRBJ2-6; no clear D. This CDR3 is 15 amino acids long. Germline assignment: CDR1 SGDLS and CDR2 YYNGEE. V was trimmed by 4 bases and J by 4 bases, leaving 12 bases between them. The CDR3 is CASSSLRGGANVLTF. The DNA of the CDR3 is TGTGCCAGCAGCAGTTTGCGAGGCGGGGCCAACGTCCTGACTTTC.

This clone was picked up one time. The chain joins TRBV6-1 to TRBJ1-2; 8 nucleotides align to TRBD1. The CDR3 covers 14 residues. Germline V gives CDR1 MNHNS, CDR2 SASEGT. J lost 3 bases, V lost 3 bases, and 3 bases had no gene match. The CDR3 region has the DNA TGTGCCAGCAGTGAGGGGACAGGCTACTATGGCTACACCTTC. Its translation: CASSEGTGYYGYTF.

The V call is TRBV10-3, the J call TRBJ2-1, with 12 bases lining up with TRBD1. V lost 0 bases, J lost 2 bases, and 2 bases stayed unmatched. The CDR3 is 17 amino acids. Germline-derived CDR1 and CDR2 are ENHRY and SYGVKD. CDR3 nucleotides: TGTGCCATCAGTGAGTCCGGGACAGGGGGCCCCTACAATGAGCAGTTCTTC. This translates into CAISESGTGGPYNEQFF.

As DNA, the CDR3 is TGTGCCTGGAGTACAGGGACAAGCAATCAGCCCCAGCATTTT. Its translation is CAWSTGTSNQPQHF. The genes are TRBV30 and TRBJ1-5; D is possibly TRBD1 (6 bases). CDR1 and CDR2 (germline): GTSNPN, SVGIG (reference sequence). V lost 2 bases and J 1 base, leaving 9 bases between the germline ends. The CDR3 covers 14 residues.

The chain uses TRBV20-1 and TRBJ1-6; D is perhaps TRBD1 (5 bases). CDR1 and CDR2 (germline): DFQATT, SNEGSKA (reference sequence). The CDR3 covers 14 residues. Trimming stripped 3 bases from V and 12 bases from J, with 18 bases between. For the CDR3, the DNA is TGCAGTGCTAGTTGGGGGGTGCCCTTCAGACCCCTCCACTTT. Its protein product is CSASWGVPFRPLHF.

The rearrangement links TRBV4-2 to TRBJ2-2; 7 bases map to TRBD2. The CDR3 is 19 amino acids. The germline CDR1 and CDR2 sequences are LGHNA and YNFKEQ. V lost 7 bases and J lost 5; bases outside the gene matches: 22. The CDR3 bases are TGTGCCAGCAACACGGGACTATTACGTATCGGGAGTTCGACCGGGGAGCTGTTTTTT. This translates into CASNTGLLRIGSSTGELFF.

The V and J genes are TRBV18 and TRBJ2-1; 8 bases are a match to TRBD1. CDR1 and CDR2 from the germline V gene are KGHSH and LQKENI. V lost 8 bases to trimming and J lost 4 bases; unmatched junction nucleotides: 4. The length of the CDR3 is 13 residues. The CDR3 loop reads CASVQGVYNEQFF. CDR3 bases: TGTGCCAGCGTACAGGGGGTATACAATGAGCAGTTCTTC.

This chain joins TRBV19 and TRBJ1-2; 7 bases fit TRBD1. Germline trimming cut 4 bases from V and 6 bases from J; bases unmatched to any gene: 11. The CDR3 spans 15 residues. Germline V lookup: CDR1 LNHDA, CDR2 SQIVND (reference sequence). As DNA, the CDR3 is TGTGCCAGTAGTACCGCCCAGACAGGGCGGGATGGCTACACCTTC. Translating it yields CASSTAQTGRDGYTF.

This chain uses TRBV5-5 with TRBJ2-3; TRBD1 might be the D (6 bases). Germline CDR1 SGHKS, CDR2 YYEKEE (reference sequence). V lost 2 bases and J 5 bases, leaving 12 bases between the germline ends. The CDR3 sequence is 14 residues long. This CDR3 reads CASSFTGRKDTQYF. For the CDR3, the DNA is TGTGCCAGCAGCTTTACAGGGAGAAAAGATACGCAGTATTTT.

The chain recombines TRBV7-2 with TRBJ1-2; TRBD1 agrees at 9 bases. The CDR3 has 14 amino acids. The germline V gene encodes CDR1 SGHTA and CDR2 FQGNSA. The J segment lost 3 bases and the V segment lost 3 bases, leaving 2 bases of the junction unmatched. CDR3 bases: TGTGCCAGCAGCTTGTGGGACAGGGACTATGGCTACACCTTC. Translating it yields CASSLWDRDYGYTF. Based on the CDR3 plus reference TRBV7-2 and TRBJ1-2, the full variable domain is GAGVSQSPSNKVTEKGKDVELRCDPISGHTALYWYRQSLGQGLEFLIYFQGNSAPDKSGLPSDRFSAERTGGSVSTLTIQRTQQEDSAVYLCASSLWDRDYGYTFGSGTRLTVV.

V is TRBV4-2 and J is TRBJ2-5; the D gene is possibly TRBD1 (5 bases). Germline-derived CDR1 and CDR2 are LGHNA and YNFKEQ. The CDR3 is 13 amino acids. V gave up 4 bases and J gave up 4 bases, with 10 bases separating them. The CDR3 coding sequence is TGTGCCAGCAGCCCACAAGGGGCAGAGACCCAGTACTTC. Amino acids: CASSPQGAETQYF.